The 30 T cell receptor beta chains given below trace back to one sample, sequenced in a study of response to subunit inactivated influenza vaccine. TCRdb passed the RT-PCR reads through MiXCR, listing each CDR3 protein once. The table has fewer than 700,000 distinct CDR3 sequences, about an eighth seen once. The source was PBMCs from blood, collected about 40 days after vaccination. Every receptor here comes from a man aged 50 to 59 who received an inactivated influenza vaccine.

This clonotype has just a few counts. The rearrangement links TRBV18 to TRBJ2-7; D may be TRBD1 or TRBD2 (6 bases each). The CDR3 loop spans 16 amino acids. The ends were cut back, 6 bases at V and 5 bases at J, with 23 bases in the middle. Germline CDR1 reads KGHSH; CDR2 reads LQKENI. The CDR3 is CASSPPGGRQGNEQYF. CDR3 bases: TGTGCCAGCTCCCCCCCCGGGGGCAGGCAAGGGAACGAGCAGTACTTC.

Turning to this clonotype: Its ends do not fully match the called genes, so a read error is possible. V gene TRBV4-3 combines with J gene TRBJ2-6, with D possibly TRBD2 on 5 matching bases. The CDR3 spans 15 residues. CDR1 and CDR2 (germline): LGHNA, YSLEER. CDR3 nucleotides: TGCGCCAGGAGCCAGACGACGGGATCGGGAAACGTCCTGACTTTC. Its protein is CARSQTTGSGNVLTF.

The V gene is TRBV7-6, the J gene TRBJ2-7; 8 nucleotides match TRBD2. CDR1 and CDR2 (germline): SGHVS, FNYEAQ. V was clipped by 5 bases and J by 4 bases; unmatched bases: 7. There are 14 residues in the CDR3. Written as DNA, the CDR3 is TGTGCCAGCAGCGAAGACACGGGGGGGTACGAGCAGTACTTC. This sequence encodes CASSEDTGGYEQYF.

The CDR3 sequence: CASSSATGSSGRGETQYF. Here the CDR3 DNA reads TGCGCCAGCAGCTCAGCGACGGGGAGCTCCGGGAGAGGGGAGACCCAGTACTTC. V is TRBV5-1 and J is TRBJ2-5; D might be TRBD2 (6 bases). The V gene's germline CDR1 is SGHRS and CDR2 YFSETQ. This CDR3 comprises 18 residues. The germline V and J ends were trimmed by 3 bases and 5 bases, with 26 bases remaining between them.

The sample holds many counts of this clonotype. The rearrangement links TRBV6-1 to TRBJ2-2; D unclear. Trimming left V 5 bases short and J 3 bases short, with 4 bases between. Germline V CDR1 and CDR2: MNHNS, SASEGT. CDR3 length equals 12 residues. The CDR3 bases are TGTGCCAGCAGTTTTTACACCGGGGAGCTGTTTTTT. Translation: CASSFYTGELFF.

The table lists this clonotype with a few counts. The V call is TRBV5-6, the J call TRBJ1-1; D unclear. Between the trimmed V and J ends, which lost 3 bases and 3 bases, there was a span of 12 bases. The CDR3 has 14 amino acids. Looked up from germline, CDR1 is SGHDT and CDR2 is YYEEEE. The CDR3 sequence is CASSSLEQYTEAFF. The CDR3, as DNA: TGTGCCAGCAGCTCCCTAGAGCAGTACACTGAAGCTTTCTTT.

The chain links TRBV5-1 to TRBJ2-1; tentative D call: TRBD2 (5 bases). The V end lost 0 bases, the J end lost 5 bases, and 12 bases lay between the germline ends. The CDR3 extends over 15 amino acids. Germline CDR1 reads SGHRS; CDR2 reads YFSETQ. The CDR3 sequence: CASSLVDWLDNEQFF. The CDR3 DNA follows: TGCGCCAGCAGCTTGGTGGACTGGTTAGACAATGAGCAGTTCTTC.

The genes are TRBV7-2 and TRBJ2-5; TRBD1 agrees at 7 bases. The CDR3 runs to 15 residues. The ends lost 3 bases at V and 2 bases at J; junction bases unmatched: 6. Germline V gene lookup returns CDR1 SGHTA and CDR2 FQGNSA. CDR3 protein: CASSFLGGYQETQYF. CDR3 DNA: TGTGCCAGCAGCTTCTTAGGGGGCTATCAAGAGACCCAGTACTTC.

Worth noting for this clonotype: This likely comes from a read error, as the CDR3 has no conserved phenylalanine or tryptophan at its end. As DNA, the CDR3 is TGCGCCAGCAGCCTGGGAGGGGACTACGAGCAGTACTTG. It is translated as CASSLGGDYEQYL. The chain links TRBV5-1 to TRBJ2-7, with 7 bases fitting TRBD2. CDR1 and CDR2 (germline): SGHRS, YFSETQ. The CDR3 is 13 residues long. V lost 4 bases, J lost 3 bases, and 4 bases stayed unmatched.

There are a few counts of this clonotype. The chain has TRBV28 and TRBJ2-7, with 9 bases aligning to TRBD1. The germline V gene has CDR1 MDHEN and CDR2 SYDVKM. This CDR3 contains 12 residues. V was clipped by 8 bases and J by 4 bases; unmatched bases: 3. The CDR3 DNA reads as TGTGCCAGCGACAGGGGGGGATACGAGCAGTACTTC. It specifies CASDRGGYEQYF.

This clonotype was seen a handful of times. This rearrangement joins TRBV29-1 to TRBJ2-7, with D possibly TRBD1 on 6 matching bases. The CDR3 length is 13 residues. Trimming took off 7 bases at V and 3 bases at J, with 16 bases between the two ends. Germline V gives CDR1 SQVTM, CDR2 ANQGSEA. The CDR3 is CSAQGPPNYEQYF. The CDR3 nucleotides read TGCAGCGCTCAGGGGCCACCCAACTACGAGCAGTACTTC.

In DNA form, the CDR3 reads TGTGCCAGCAGCCAGAGTGGGAGAAGAGAGTACAATGAGCAGTTCTTC. This translates into CASSQSGRREYNEQFF. The rearrangement links TRBV14 to TRBJ2-1; tentatively, D is TRBD2 (5 bases). The CDR3 is made up of 16 amino acids. The V end was cut by 3 bases, the J end by 4 bases, with 16 bases between. Germline V gives CDR1 SGHDN, CDR2 FVKESK.

This clonotype was found a few times. The rearrangement uses TRBV12-3 or TRBV12-4 and TRBJ2-2; 7 bases match TRBD2. The trim removed 6 bases at V and 6 bases at J, leaving 4 bases unmatched. This CDR3 comprises 13 residues. The CDR3, as DNA: TGTGCCAGCAGCTCGGGAGGCCCCGGGGAGCTGTTTTTT. Its translation: CASSSGGPGELFF.

The rearrangement uses TRBV20-1 and TRBJ2-3; 9 bases match TRBD1. The CDR3 has 14 residues. With 6 bases clipped from V and 3 bases from J, the junction kept 7 bases outside the gene matches. Looked up from germline, CDR1 is DFQATT and CDR2 is SNEGSKA (reference sequence). CDR3 loop: CSARGQGRTDTQYF. CDR3 nucleotide sequence: TGCAGTGCGAGGGGACAGGGACGTACAGATACGCAGTATTTT.

The V gene is TRBV29-1, the J gene TRBJ2-5; the match to TRBD2 covers 7 bases. With 4 bases clipped from V and 3 bases from J, the junction kept 5 bases outside the gene matches. CDR3 length: 13 amino acids. Germline V lookup: CDR1 SQVTM, CDR2 ANQGSEA. The CDR3 is CSVVGTTKETQYF. As DNA, the CDR3 is TGCAGCGTTGTTGGGACTACTAAAGAGACCCAGTACTTC.

This clonotype was counted many times. The genes are TRBV7-2 and TRBJ2-5; a possible D gene is TRBD1 (6 bases). V dropped 5 bases and J dropped 2 bases, with 9 bases sitting between them. The germline CDR1 and CDR2 sequences are SGHTA and FQGNSA. There are 13 residues in the CDR3. The CDR3 region is CASSVGQQETQYF. DNA for the CDR3: TGTGCCAGCAGCGTGGGACAACAAGAGACCCAGTACTTC. Together with reference TRBV7-2 and TRBJ2-5, the CDR3 gives the full variable domain: GAGVSQSPSNKVTEKGKDVELRCDPISGHTALYWYRQSLGQGLEFLIYFQGNSAPDKSGLPSDRFSAERTGGSVSTLTIQRTQQEDSAVYLCASSVGQQETQYFGPGTRLLVL.

The chain recombines TRBV24-1 with TRBJ2-2; 7 bases line up with TRBD1. V dropped 4 bases and J dropped 5; count of bases not matched to a gene: 6. The CDR3 spans 15 residues. Germline CDR1 reads KGHDR; CDR2 reads SFDVKD. CDR3 residues: CATSEPRGSTGELFF. Written as DNA, the CDR3 is TGTGCCACCAGTGAACCCAGGGGGTCGACCGGGGAGCTGTTTTTT.

This clonotype was counted only a few times. The chain recombines TRBV7-2 with TRBJ2-2; maybe TRBD2 (6 bases). Between the trimmed V and J ends, which lost 5 bases and 1 base, there was a span of 14 bases. The CDR3 consists of 16 residues. Per germline, CDR1 SGHTA and CDR2 FQGNSA. The DNA for the CDR3 is TGTGCCAGCAGCCTCCTGGGGGGTAAGAACACCGGGGAGCTGTTTTTT. Its translation: CASSLLGGKNTGELFF.

This clonotype was counted at least ten times. The chain carries TRBV29-1 and TRBJ2-7, with 8 bases that match TRBD1. From germline, CDR1 is SQVTM and CDR2 ANQGSEA. The CDR3 consists of 13 residues. For the CDR3, the DNA is TGCAGTGCTAGGACAGGGTCCTCCTACGAGCAGTACTTC. It yields the protein CSARTGSSYEQYF.

On this clonotype: A much larger clone is a single base away; this may be a read error. The V call is TRBV29-1, the J call TRBJ2-2; D is tentatively TRBD1 or TRBD2 (6 bases each). Germline CDR1 reads SQVTM; CDR2 reads ANQGSEA. CDR3 length: 16 residues. Here the CDR3 reads CCAAGGRRGFPGELFF. In DNA, the CDR3 is TGCTGTGCGGCTGGGGGGCGCAGGGGATTTCCCGGGGAGCTGTTTTTT.

Many counts were recorded for this clonotype. The chain recombines TRBV7-3 with TRBJ2-7; a possible D gene is TRBD2 (6 bases). Germline lookup yields CDR1 SGHTA and CDR2 FQGTGA. Trimming left V 3 bases short and J 3 bases short, with 15 bases between. There are 15 residues in the CDR3. CDR3 in DNA: TGTGCCAGCAGCTTGGGTGCAGGAGGGAACTACGAGCAGTACTTC. Its translation is CASSLGAGGNYEQYF.

This clonotype came up once. A read error may explain this, as a much larger clone is one base away. J is TRBJ2-1 and V is TRBV11-3, with D hard to call. Germline assignment: CDR1 SGHNT and CDR2 YENEEA. The CDR3 spans 12 residues. Trimming pared 2 bases from V and 5 bases from J, leaving 4 bases between. The CDR3 reads CASSLMDNEQFF. The DNA for the CDR3 is TGTGCCAGCAGCTTAATGGACAATGAGCAGTTCTTC.

The chain has TRBV28 and TRBJ1-2, with 7 bases lining up with TRBD1. The CDR3 contains 15 residues. Germline V CDR1 and CDR2: MDHEN, SYDVKM. The J segment lost 0 bases and the V segment lost 5 bases, leaving 6 bases of the junction unmatched. In nucleotides, the CDR3 is TGTGCCAGCAGTGTAGGGGGCCCCGCTAACTATGGCTACACCTTC. Translation: CASSVGGPANYGYTF.

This clonotype was seen many times. This chain connects TRBV7-2 to TRBJ2-5, with D perhaps TRBD1 or TRBD2 (5 bases each). Per the germline V gene, CDR1 is SGHTA and CDR2 is FQGNSA. This CDR3 has 15 residues. Trimming left V 3 bases short and J 3 bases short, with 14 bases between. The CDR3 loop reads CASSFGGTHEETQYF. CDR3 in DNA: TGTGCCAGCAGCTTTGGGGGAACCCACGAAGAGACCCAGTACTTC.

This chain joins TRBV11-2 and TRBJ2-5, with 11 nucleotides matching TRBD2. The germline CDR1 and CDR2 sequences are SGHAT and FQNNGV. The trim removed 2 bases at V and 4 bases at J, leaving 12 bases unmatched. The CDR3 has 18 amino acids. This CDR3 is CASSLIGPASGRRETQYF. CDR3 coding DNA: TGTGCCAGCAGCTTAATCGGACCGGCTAGCGGGAGGAGAGAGACCCAGTACTTC.

This clonotype showed up many times. This chain connects TRBV20-1 to TRBJ2-2; 7 bases align to TRBD2. The CDR3 is 16 residues long. The V segment lost 0 bases and the J segment 6 bases; nucleotides outside the gene matches: 10. Germline V gene sequence: CDR1 DFQATT, CDR2 SNEGSKA (reference sequence). CDR3 sequence: CSARDVREGSPGELFF. The CDR3 DNA reads TGCAGTGCTAGAGATGTAAGGGAGGGGTCCCCCGGGGAGCTGTTTTTT.

The chain links TRBV3-1 to TRBJ2-2; D not resolved. Germline CDR1 LGHDT, CDR2 YNNKEL (reference sequence). CDR3 length equals 15 residues. The ends were cut back, 2 bases at V and 1 base at J, with 8 bases in the middle. The CDR3 DNA sequence: TGTGCCAGCAGCCAAATTCCAGGGAACACCGGGGAGCTGTTTTTT. Translation gives CASSQIPGNTGELFF.

The rearrangement uses TRBV12-3 or TRBV12-4 and TRBJ2-1, with D maybe TRBD1 (6 bases). The V end was cut by 4 bases, the J end by 5 bases, with 18 bases between. This CDR3 is built from 16 residues. The CDR3 loop reads CASSSFDRLSDNEQFF. CDR3 nucleotide sequence: TGTGCCAGCAGTTCCTTTGACAGGTTGTCGGACAATGAGCAGTTCTTC.

The chain uses TRBV20-1 and TRBJ2-7; 8 bases map to TRBD1. Trimming cost V 5 bases and J 6 bases; bases outside gene matches: 15. The length of the CDR3 is 15 residues. Looked up from germline, CDR1 is DFQATT and CDR2 is SNEGSKA (reference sequence). The CDR3 coding sequence is TGCAGTGCTTCACCCTATACAGGGGGGACAAGCGAGCAGTACTTC. The encoded protein is CSASPYTGGTSEQYF.

This clonotype showed up just a few times. This rearrangement joins TRBV6-2 or TRBV6-3 to TRBJ2-5; TRBD2 might be the D (5 bases). The germline V gene encodes CDR1 MNHEY and CDR2 SVGEGT. The ends were cut back, 6 bases at V and 5 bases at J, with 19 bases in the middle. This CDR3 has 15 amino acids. For the CDR3, the DNA is TGTGCCAGCAGACTCGTATTGAGCGAGGGTGAGACCCAGTACTTC. It is translated as CASRLVLSEGETQYF.